Listed here are 9 T cell receptor beta chains from one sample, sequenced in a study of CD8 T cells in Susac syndrome. RNA was extracted with the RNeasy kit, and a quantity of roughly 0.5 to 1 ug was reverse transcribed using random hexamers. TCRdb re-called the immunoSEQ multiplex PCR reads with MiXCR, one entry per CDR3 protein. The sample lists approximately 270,000 distinct CDR3 sequences, 90% to 95% seen once, with approximately 0.072% in the top ten. The material sequenced was CD4+ T cells from PBMCs. Every receptor here comes from a human donor with multiple sclerosis.

The chain links TRBV30 to TRBJ2-5; a weak D match, TRBD1 (7 bases). Germline-derived CDR1 and CDR2 are GTSNPN and SVGIG (reference sequence). CDR3 size: 15 residues. V was pared by 1 base and J by 5 bases, with 17 bases between. The CDR3 DNA follows: TGTGCCTGGAGTGGACTTCAGGGGGGTTGGGAGACCCAGTACTTC. It translates to CAWSGLQGGWETQYF.

This sequence joins TRBV6-1 and TRBJ1-1; no definite D call. The V and J ends lost 3 bases and 4 bases respectively, with 18 bases between them. The CDR3 is 16 amino acids. Per germline, CDR1 MNHNS and CDR2 SASEGT. CDR3 in DNA: TGTGCCAGCAGTGATGGCGGGTCTCTGGTCGGCACTGAAGCTTTCTTT. This gives the protein CASSDGGSLVGTEAFF.

The V gene is TRBV4-1, the J gene TRBJ2-5; no clear D. Trimming stripped 1 base from V and 5 bases from J, with 17 bases between. Germline values: CDR1 MGHRA, CDR2 YSYEKL. The CDR3 is 16 residues long. CDR3 sequence (DNA): TGCGCCAGCAGCCAAGGCTACCCCACCGTCGAGGAGACCCAGTACTTC. This gives the protein CASSQGYPTVEETQYF.

This rearrangement joins TRBV10-3 to TRBJ2-7; 10 bases line up with TRBD2. The junction had 2 bases not matched to a gene; V was cut back by 9 bases and J by 6 bases. CDR1 and CDR2 (germline): ENHRY, SYGVKD. The CDR3 spans 11 residues. The CDR3 DNA reads as TGTGCCATTTCTAGCGGGAGCGAGCAGTACGTC. This sequence encodes CAISSGSEQYV.

The genes are TRBV7-9 and TRBJ2-7, with D perhaps TRBD1 (6 bases). The CDR3 contains 12 residues. V was cut by 5 bases and J by 12 bases, with 17 bases left in between. CDR1 SEHNR and CDR2 FQNEAQ come from the germline V gene (reference sequence). The CDR3 nucleotides are TGTGCCAGCAGCAGAGACAGGCTTAAGGCGTACGTC. Translation: CASSRDRLKAYV.

This rearrangement joins TRBV5-1 to TRBJ1-1; TRBD1 matches 7 bases. Germline V gives CDR1 SGHRS, CDR2 YFSETQ. V lost 2 bases to trimming and J lost 1 base; unmatched junction nucleotides: 5. The CDR3 is 15 residues long. DNA of the CDR3: TGCGCCAGCAGCTTTAGACAGGGCAGGAACACTGAAGCTTTCTTT. It codes for CASSFRQGRNTEAFF.

This sequence joins TRBV7-3 and TRBJ1-1; the D gene is possibly TRBD1 (6 bases). Trimming pared 2 bases from V and 4 bases from J, leaving 11 bases between. Germline CDR1 SGHTA, CDR2 FQGTGA. The CDR3 has 14 residues. CDR3 residues: CASSLGGDTTEAFF. CDR3 sequence (DNA): TGTGCCAGCAGCTTAGGAGGGGACACCACTGAAGCTTTCTTT.

The rearrangement uses TRBV18 and TRBJ1-1; D is possibly TRBD1 (6 bases). V lost 5 bases, J lost 3 bases, and 16 bases lay in between. This CDR3 comprises 15 residues. CDR1 is KGHSH and CDR2 is LQKENI in the germline V gene. CDR3 in DNA: TGTGCCAGCTCAGATTTACAGGGACACTACACTGAAGCTTTCTTT. Translated, it gives CASSDLQGHYTEAFF.

V usage is TRBV3-1 and J usage is TRBJ2-2; TRBD2 agrees at 11 bases. Per germline, CDR1 LGHDT and CDR2 YNNKEL (reference sequence). V lost 1 base and J lost 0; bases outside the gene matches: 10. The CDR3 contains 20 residues. Written as DNA, the CDR3 is TGTGCCAGCAGCCAAGTCCGAGGGCTAGCGGGAGGCGCGAACACCGGGGAGCTGTTTTTT. This codes for CASSQVRGLAGGANTGELFF.